Each of the 19 T cell receptor beta chains below was sequenced from the same sample in a study of CD8 T cells in ankylosing spondylitis. From the 5' RACE reads, TCRdb called clonotypes with MiXCR, one entry per CDR3 protein. The sample consists of approximately 240,000 distinct CDR3 sequences, roughly a quarter of them appearing once. The specimen was blood, either unsorted or a sorted T cell fraction (not recorded which). The receptors were gathered from a male donor with ankylosing spondylitis or in good health (not recorded which).

This clonotype was seen more than once but under ten times. The genes are TRBV29-1 and TRBJ2-7; D possibly corresponds to TRBD2 (6 bases). CDR1 SQVTM and CDR2 ANQGSEA come from the germline V gene. The CDR3 totals 14 residues. Trimming pared 5 bases from V and 0 bases from J, leaving 14 bases between. This CDR3 reads CSVPKRANSYEQYF. The CDR3 nucleotides read TGCAGCGTTCCTAAGCGGGCCAACTCCTACGAGCAGTACTTC.

The V gene is TRBV6-1, the J gene TRBJ1-2; the D is unclear. Trimming took off 7 bases at V and 2 bases at J, with 11 bases between the two ends. The CDR3 is 13 residues long. Germline V CDR1 and CDR2: MNHNS, SASEGT. CDR3 loop: CASKELRNYGYTF. The CDR3 DNA reads TGTGCCAGCAAGGAACTCCGGAACTATGGCTACACCTTC.

This clonotype was seen just once. The chain employs TRBV23-1 and TRBJ2-7, with D possibly matching TRBD2 (7 bases). TRBV23-1 is recorded as an ORF, its role being uncertain. CDR3 length: 18 amino acids. The V end was cut by 0 bases, the J end by 4 bases, with 22 bases between. CDR3 protein: CASSQSGGGATNTYEQYF. The CDR3 DNA reads as TGCGCCAGCAGTCAATCTGGGGGGGGCGCCACGAATACTTACGAGCAGTACTTC.

This chain joins TRBV25-1 and TRBJ2-5; D is perhaps TRBD1 or TRBD2 (6 bases each). Per germline, CDR1 MGHDK and CDR2 SYGVNS. The CDR3 runs to 14 residues. Trimming pared 2 bases from V and 5 bases from J, leaving 12 bases between. Written as DNA, the CDR3 is TGTGCCAGCAGTGAAGGGGGGCTGGGCGAGACCCAGTACTTC. Translating gives CASSEGGLGETQYF.

CDR3 DNA sequence: TGCAGCGTTGATTCTCGGCAAGAGACCCAGTACTTC. Translating gives CSVDSRQETQYF. The rearrangement joins TRBV29-1 to TRBJ2-5; unclear D gene. The CDR3 spans 12 residues. V was shortened by 3 bases and J by 2 bases, with 7 bases between the two germline ends. Germline V lookup: CDR1 SQVTM, CDR2 ANQGSEA.

The sample holds many counts of this clonotype. The rearrangement uses TRBV27 and TRBJ2-3; D possibly corresponds to TRBD1 (5 bases). The V end lost 6 bases, the J end lost 1 base, and 11 bases lay between the germline ends. CDR1 and CDR2 from the germline V gene are MNHEY and SMNVEV (reference sequence). The CDR3 sequence is 14 residues long. The CDR3 DNA reads TGTGCCAGCAGACAGGAGCTGGGCACAGATACGCAGTATTTT. This gives the protein CASRQELGTDTQYF.

The V call is TRBV5-5, the J call TRBJ2-6; D is undetermined. The V gene lost 2 bases and the J gene lost 4 bases, with 7 bases spanning the gap. This CDR3 spans 14 amino acids. Germline V gene sequence: CDR1 SGHKS, CDR2 YYEKEE (reference sequence). As DNA, the CDR3 is TGTGCCAGCAGCTTTTCCCCCGGGGCCAACGTCCTGACTTTC. This encodes CASSFSPGANVLTF.

In its sample, this clonotype was seen a few times. The chain joins TRBV12-3 or TRBV12-4 to TRBJ1-1, with 7 bases that match TRBD1. V lost 6 bases to trimming and J lost 0 bases; unmatched junction nucleotides: 4. The CDR3 runs to 14 residues. CDR3 loop: CASRPDRLNTEAFF. The CDR3 region has the DNA TGTGCCAGCAGACCGGACAGGTTGAACACTGAAGCTTTCTTT.

The V call is TRBV20-1, the J call TRBJ2-5; 11 bases fit TRBD2. The CDR3 is made up of 14 amino acids. Germline V gene lookup returns CDR1 DFQATT and CDR2 SNEGSKA (reference sequence). The trim removed 4 bases at V and 1 base at J, leaving 2 bases unmatched. The CDR3 loop is CSATSGGRQETQYF. The CDR3 DNA reads as TGCAGTGCTACTAGCGGGGGGCGCCAAGAGACCCAGTACTTC.

V gene TRBV28 combines with J gene TRBJ2-7; TRBD1 agrees at 12 bases. V lost 6 bases, J lost 4 bases, and 4 bases stayed unmatched. This CDR3 comprises 14 residues. Germline lookup yields CDR1 MDHEN and CDR2 SYDVKM. CDR3 coding DNA: TGTGCCAGCAGCGGGACAGGGGGCAGATACGAGCAGTACTTC. It codes for CASSGTGGRYEQYF.

This clonotype has more than one count but fewer than ten. The chain joins TRBV29-1 to TRBJ2-2; D gene unclear. CDR1 is SQVTM and CDR2 is ANQGSEA in the germline V gene. The length of the CDR3 is 15 residues. The V and J ends lost 4 bases and 0 bases respectively, with 12 bases between them. CDR3 amino acids: CSVGRSATNTGELFF. The CDR3 nucleotides read TGCAGCGTTGGACGGTCCGCAACGAACACCGGGGAGCTGTTTTTT.

This clonotype came up a few times. V usage is TRBV29-1 and J usage is TRBJ1-1; no firm D call. The CDR3 runs to 13 residues. The germline V gene has CDR1 SQVTM and CDR2 ANQGSEA. With 2 bases removed from V and 5 bases from J, the gap between germline ends came to 12 bases. Here the CDR3 DNA reads TGCAGCGTTGAAAGAGGGTTTGGAACTGAAGCTTTCTTT. Translation: CSVERGFGTEAFF.

This clonotype turned up a few times. The CDR3 nucleotides read TGTGCCAGCAGTTTAGGGGAATCTTCAATAGGGTTCTTC. Protein: CASSLGESSIGFF. The V call is TRBV12-3 or TRBV12-4, the J call TRBJ2-1, with D uncertain. V lost 1 base and J lost 15, with 16 bases in between. The CDR3 sequence is 13 residues long.

This clonotype was found many times. The chain has TRBV11-2 and TRBJ1-4; D perhaps matches TRBD1 (5 bases). The CDR3 sequence is 16 residues long. CDR1 and CDR2 from the germline V gene are SGHAT and FQNNGV. Between the trimmed V and J ends, which lost 5 bases and 5 bases, there was a span of 18 bases. The CDR3 reads CASSPAGRGGNEKLFF. Here the CDR3 DNA reads TGTGCCAGCAGCCCAGCGGGGCGCGGAGGGAATGAAAAACTGTTTTTT.

This clonotype has just a few counts. Possible read error: a much larger clone is one base away. The chain recombines TRBV20-1 with TRBJ2-7; D gene unclear. Germline assignment: CDR1 DFQATT and CDR2 SNEGSKA (reference sequence). The CDR3 is 10 residues long. V gave up 5 bases and J gave up 1 base, with 3 bases separating them. CDR3 loop: CSAGSYEQYF. In DNA, the CDR3 is TGCAGTGCTGGTTCCTACGAGCAGTACTTC.

This clonotype was counted ten times or more. This chain uses TRBV10-3 with TRBJ2-3, with 9 nucleotides matching TRBD2. The junction had 8 bases not matched to a gene; V was cut back by 7 bases and J by 0 bases. The germline V gene has CDR1 ENHRY and CDR2 SYGVKD. The CDR3 has 16 amino acids. CDR3 residues: CAIKGSGGTSTDTQYF. The CDR3 DNA sequence: TGTGCCATCAAGGGTAGCGGGGGAACTAGCACAGATACGCAGTATTTT.

This clonotype was observed a handful of times. The chain couples TRBV6-5 to TRBJ2-3; D not certain. The CDR3 is made up of 15 amino acids. CDR1 MNHEY and CDR2 SVGAGI come from the germline V gene. Trimming pared 0 bases from V and 2 bases from J, leaving 9 bases between. The CDR3 sequence: CASSYSISDTDTQYF. In DNA form, the CDR3 reads TGTGCCAGCAGTTACTCGATATCGGACACAGATACGCAGTATTTT.

This clonotype has a handful of counts. This chain connects TRBV6-5 to TRBJ2-5, with TRBD2 matching over 7 bases. Germline V lookup: CDR1 MNHEY, CDR2 SVGAGI. The CDR3 spans 16 residues. V gave up 2 bases and J gave up 5 bases; unmatched junction bases: 11. Here the CDR3 DNA reads TGTGCCAGCAGTTACGGTAGGGCTAGCGGAGGGGAGACCCAGTACTTC. It specifies CASSYGRASGGETQYF.

This rearrangement joins TRBV11-2 to TRBJ2-7, with D possibly TRBD1 on 6 matching bases. The V and J ends lost 5 bases and 0 bases respectively, with 17 bases between them. Germline lookup yields CDR1 SGHAT and CDR2 FQNNGV. CDR3 length: 16 residues. CDR3 region: CASSQSGTISSYEQYF. The CDR3 region has the DNA TGTGCCAGCAGCCAAAGTGGGACAATCAGCTCCTACGAGCAGTACTTC.